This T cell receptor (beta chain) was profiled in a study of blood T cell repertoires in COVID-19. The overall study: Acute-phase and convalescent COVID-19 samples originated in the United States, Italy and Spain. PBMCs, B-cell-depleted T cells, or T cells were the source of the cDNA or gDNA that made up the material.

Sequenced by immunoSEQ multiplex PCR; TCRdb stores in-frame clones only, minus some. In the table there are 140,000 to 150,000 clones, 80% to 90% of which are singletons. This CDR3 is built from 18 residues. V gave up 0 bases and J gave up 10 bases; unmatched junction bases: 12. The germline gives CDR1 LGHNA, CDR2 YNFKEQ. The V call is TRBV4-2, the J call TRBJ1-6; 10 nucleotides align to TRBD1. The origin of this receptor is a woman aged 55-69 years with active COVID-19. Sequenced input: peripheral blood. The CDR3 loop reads CASSQDPGLDRGHSPLHF. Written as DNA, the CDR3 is TGTGCCAGCAGCCAAGATCCCGGCCTTGACAGGGGGCACTCACCCCTCCACTTT.